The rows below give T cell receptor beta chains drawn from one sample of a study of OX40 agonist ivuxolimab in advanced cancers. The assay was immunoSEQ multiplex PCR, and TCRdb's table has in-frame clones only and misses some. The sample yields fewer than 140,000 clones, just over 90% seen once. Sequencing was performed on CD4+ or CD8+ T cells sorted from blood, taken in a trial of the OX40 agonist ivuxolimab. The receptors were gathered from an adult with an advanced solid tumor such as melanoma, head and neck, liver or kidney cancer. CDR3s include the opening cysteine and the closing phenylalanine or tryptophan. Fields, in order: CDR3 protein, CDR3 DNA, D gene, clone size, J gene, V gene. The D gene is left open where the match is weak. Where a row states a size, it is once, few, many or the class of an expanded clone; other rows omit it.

cdr3_aa: CASRLSTGTGEQYF; cdr3_nt: TGTGCCAGCAGACTATCTACAGGGACGGGGGAGCAGTACTTC; d_call: -; clone_size: -; j_call: TRBJ2-7; v_call: TRBV6-5
cdr3_aa: CASSLHGLAGSDTQYF; cdr3_nt: TGTGCCAGCAGCCTCCACGGACTAGCGGGCTCAGATACGCAGTATTTT; d_call: TRBD2; clone_size: -; j_call: TRBJ2-3; v_call: TRBV7-2
cdr3_aa: CASITDRGKAFF; cdr3_nt: TGTGCCAGCATAACCGACAGGGGAAAAGCTTTCTTT; d_call: TRBD1; clone_size: -; j_call: TRBJ1-1; v_call: TRBV6-1
cdr3_aa: CASSSEPRGYGYTF; cdr3_nt: TGTGCCAGCAGCTCCGAACCGCGGGGTTATGGCTACACCTTC; d_call: -; clone_size: -; j_call: TRBJ1-2; v_call: TRBV5-4
cdr3_aa: CAISERGGYEQYF; cdr3_nt: TGTGCCATCAGTGAGCGGGGGGGTTACGAGCAGTACTTC; d_call: TRBD2; clone_size: few; j_call: TRBJ2-7; v_call: TRBV10-3
cdr3_aa: CASRGVTGGAFF; cdr3_nt: TGTGCCAGTAGAGGAGTCACAGGGGGTGCTTTCTTT; d_call: TRBD1; clone_size: -; j_call: TRBJ1-1; v_call: TRBV19
cdr3_aa: CASSPSGSSYNEQFF; cdr3_nt: TGTGCCAGCAGTCCAAGCGGCAGCTCCTACAATGAGCAGTTCTTC; d_call: -; clone_size: -; j_call: TRBJ2-1; v_call: TRBV7-2
cdr3_aa: CASSARGGSSYNEQFF; cdr3_nt: TGTGCCAGCAGCGCCCGAGGGGGAAGCTCCTACAATGAGCAGTTCTTC; d_call: -; clone_size: -; j_call: TRBJ2-1; v_call: TRBV9
cdr3_aa: CAGTGAREPQHF; cdr3_nt: TGTGCCGGTACAGGGGCCCGAGAGCCCCAGCATTTT; d_call: TRBD1; clone_size: -; j_call: TRBJ1-5; v_call: TRBV28
cdr3_aa: CASSRAAGASNQPQHF; cdr3_nt: TGTGCCAGCTCACGAGCCGCAGGGGCCAGCAATCAGCCCCAGCATTTT; d_call: -; clone_size: -; j_call: TRBJ1-5; v_call: TRBV18
cdr3_aa: CASSALASGASGGYNEQFF; cdr3_nt: TGTGCCAGTAGTGCCCTCGCGTCCGGGGCTAGCGGGGGGTACAATGAGCAGTTCTTC; d_call: TRBD2; clone_size: -; j_call: TRBJ2-1; v_call: TRBV19
cdr3_aa: CASSPDTPNQFF; cdr3_nt: TGTGCCAGCAGCCCTGACACCCCAAATCAGTTCTTC; d_call: -; clone_size: -; j_call: TRBJ2-1; v_call: TRBV7-9
cdr3_aa: CASSLETGRAFF; cdr3_nt: TGTGCCAGCAGCTTAGAGACAGGGAGGGCTTTCTTT; d_call: TRBD1; clone_size: -; j_call: TRBJ1-1; v_call: TRBV11-2
cdr3_aa: CASSAIISTDTQYF; cdr3_nt: TGTGCCAGCAGCGCCATCATAAGCACAGATACGCAGTATTTT; d_call: -; clone_size: once; j_call: TRBJ2-3; v_call: TRBV9